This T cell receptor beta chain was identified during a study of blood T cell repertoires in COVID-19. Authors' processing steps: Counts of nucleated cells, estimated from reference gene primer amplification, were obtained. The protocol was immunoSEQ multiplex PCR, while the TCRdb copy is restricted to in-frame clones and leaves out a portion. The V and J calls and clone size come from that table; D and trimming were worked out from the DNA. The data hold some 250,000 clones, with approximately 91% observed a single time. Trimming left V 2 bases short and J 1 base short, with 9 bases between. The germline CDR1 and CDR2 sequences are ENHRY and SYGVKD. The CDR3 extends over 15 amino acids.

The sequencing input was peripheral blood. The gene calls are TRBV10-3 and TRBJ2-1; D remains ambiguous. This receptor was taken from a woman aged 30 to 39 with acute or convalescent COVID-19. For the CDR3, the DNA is TGTGCCATCAGTGAGGGCAGCGCTTCCTACAATGAGCAGTTCTTC. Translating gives CAISEGSASYNEQFF.